This T cell receptor beta chain was captured by sequencing in a study of blood T cell repertoires in COVID-19. Study overall: Nucleic acid was either cDNA or gDNA, and it came from T cells, B-cell-depleted T cells, or PBMCs.

The CDR3 is 15 residues long. Germline V CDR1 and CDR2: SGHAT, FQNNGV. The V end lost 7 bases, the J end lost 4 bases, and 16 bases lay between the germline ends. Using immunoSEQ multiplex PCR, the repertoire was profiled, and TCRdb retains in-frame clones only, with some absent. The sample lists about 100,000 clones; approximately 62% were seen once. Sequencing used peripheral blood. This rearrangement joins TRBV11-2 to TRBJ2-2; a possible D gene is TRBD1 (5 bases). The source is a man at least 80 years old with acute or convalescent COVID-19. The CDR3 sequence is CASILRTGFTGELFF. For the CDR3, the DNA is TGTGCCAGCATACTAAGAACAGGCTTCACCGGGGAGCTGTTTTTT.